Below are 9 T cell receptor beta chains sequenced from a single sample in a study of OX40 agonist ivuxolimab in advanced cancers. Assay used: immunoSEQ multiplex PCR; TCRdb lists only in-frame clones, some missing. Of tens of thousands of clones in the sample, 92% are singletons; the top ten hold over 7.5%. The sample was CD4+ or CD8+ T cells sorted from blood, taken in a trial of the OX40 agonist ivuxolimab. These receptors were taken from an adult with an advanced solid tumor such as melanoma, head and neck, liver or kidney cancer.

The CDR3 coding sequence is TGTGCCAGCAGCTATACCGGGACAGGGGGCTACGAGCAGTACTTC. It yields the protein CASSYTGTGGYEQYF. The gene calls are TRBV7-6 and TRBJ2-7; TRBD1 aligns across 11 bases. The V segment lost 4 bases and the J segment 3 bases; nucleotides outside the gene matches: 5. The CDR3 runs to 15 residues. Germline assignment: CDR1 SGHVS and CDR2 FNYEAQ.

With regard to this clone: Other DNA sequences from this sample encode an identical CDR3 as well. The gene calls are TRBV9 and TRBJ2-7; perhaps TRBD2 as D (5 bases). Germline V gene lookup returns CDR1 SGDLS and CDR2 YYNGEE. The CDR3 has 15 amino acids. V gave up 0 bases and J gave up 2 bases, with 12 bases separating them. The CDR3, as DNA: TGTGCCAGCAGCGTAGGGAGCGGTTCTACCTACGAGCAGTACTTC. It translates to CASSVGSGSTYEQYF. Full variable domain (outside the CDR3, taken from reference TRBV9 and TRBJ2-7): DSGVTQTPKHLITATGQRVTLRCSPRSGDLSVYWYQQSLDQGLQFLIQYYNGEERAKGNILERFSAQQFPDLHSELNLSSLELGDSALYFCASSVGSGSTYEQYFGPGTRLTVT.

The J gene is TRBJ2-7, the V gene TRBV6-5, with 8 bases that match TRBD1. CDR3 length equals 14 residues. After removal of 2 bases from V and 2 bases from J, the junction contained 2 bases not matched to a gene. CDR1 and CDR2 from the germline V gene are MNHEY and SVGAGI. The CDR3 reads CASSYGTGAYEQYF. The CDR3 region has the DNA TGTGCCAGCAGTTACGGGACAGGAGCCTACGAGCAGTACTTC.

The CDR3 DNA reads TGTGCCAGCAGCTTCAGGGGGGAGGATCAGCCCCAGCATTTT. It specifies CASSFRGEDQPQHF. The genes are TRBV5-4 and TRBJ1-5; 7 nucleotides align to TRBD1. Germline V CDR1 and CDR2: SGHNT, YYREEE (reference sequence). This CDR3 region has 14 residues. The V and J ends lost 2 bases and 5 bases, in that order; junction bases with no gene match: 4.

The rearrangement links TRBV15 to TRBJ2-7; the D is unclear. CDR1 LNHNV and CDR2 YYDKDF come from the germline V gene (reference sequence). V dropped 2 bases and J dropped 2 bases, with 16 bases sitting between them. CDR3 length: 16 amino acids. The CDR3 is CATSRPPYFEAYEQYF. The DNA for the CDR3 is TGTGCCACCAGCAGACCCCCCTACTTCGAGGCCTACGAGCAGTACTTC.

The genes are TRBV4-1 and TRBJ2-7, with 8 bases that match TRBD2. Germline V gene sequence: CDR1 MGHRA, CDR2 YSYEKL. The CDR3 totals 18 residues. Trimming cost V 3 bases and J 2 bases; bases outside gene matches: 15. This CDR3 reads CASSHPGGTPGLAYEQYF. The CDR3 region has the DNA TGCGCCAGCAGCCACCCCGGGGGGACGCCGGGACTAGCCTACGAGCAGTACTTC.

The J gene is TRBJ2-3, the V gene TRBV9; D not resolved. Trimming pared 2 bases from V and 1 base from J, leaving 5 bases between. This CDR3 region has 13 residues. From germline, CDR1 is SGDLS and CDR2 YYNGEE. The CDR3 DNA sequence: TGTGCCAGCAGCGTCGGTCGCACAGATACGCAGTATTTT. Translation: CASSVGRTDTQYF.

The chain is built from TRBV7-9 and TRBJ2-2; 12 bases align to TRBD2. The CDR3 spans 19 residues. Trimming at V came to 0 bases and at J to 5 bases, leaving 10 bases not matched to a gene. The germline CDR1 and CDR2 sequences are SEHNR and FQNEAQ (reference sequence). CDR3 nucleotide sequence: TGTGCCAGCAGCTTAGCGATCCTCCTAGCGGGGGGGATGACCGGGGAGCTGTTTTTT. Translation: CASSLAILLAGGMTGELFF.

The rearrangement joins TRBV10-3 to TRBJ1-1; TRBD1 matches at 8 bases. V was clipped by 3 bases and J by 5 bases; unmatched bases: 5. Germline CDR1 and CDR2: ENHRY and SYGVKD. This CDR3 contains 14 residues. CDR3 in amino acids: CAISDSGGLTEAFF. CDR3 sequence (DNA): TGTGCCATCAGTGACTCAGGGGGCCTAACTGAAGCTTTCTTT.